A single sample is the source of the 26 T cell receptor beta chains below, sequenced in a study of blood T cells in healthy people across ages. Together with a sample-barcoded 5' primer, a J-beta primer mix was included in a second PCR lasting about 7 to 11 cycles. TCRdb reanalysed the 5' RACE reads using MiXCR and keeps one entry per CDR3 protein. The table includes fewer than 1,200,000 distinct CDR3 sequences, 25% detected once. The same data also contributed to another study, on T cells of mothers and their children.

The sequenced sample was blood. These receptors were obtained from a girl under 10 years old in good health.

The chain joins TRBV9 to TRBJ2-1, with 15 bases aligning to TRBD2. CDR3 length: 20 amino acids. Trimming removed 0 bases from V and 2 bases from J; junction bases left unmatched: 9. CDR1 SGDLS and CDR2 YYNGEE come from the germline V gene. The CDR3 nucleotides are TGTGCCAGCAGCGTAGGTGGGGGACTAGCGGGAGGATCTGCCTACAATGAGCAGTTCTTC. Translated: CASSVGGGLAGGSAYNEQFF. The variable domain in full, completed from reference TRBV9 and TRBJ2-1, reads DSGVTQTPKHLITATGQRVTLRCSPRSGDLSVYWYQQSLDQGLQFLIQYYNGEERAKGNILERFSAQQFPDLHSELNLSSLELGDSALYFCASSVGGGLAGGSAYNEQFFGPGTRLTVL.

In its sample, this clonotype was seen a few times. This chain connects TRBV7-9 to TRBJ1-2; possibly TRBD1 for D (6 bases). CDR3 length: 13 amino acids. Germline CDR1 and CDR2: SEHNR and FQNEAQ (reference sequence). Trimming pared 5 bases from V and 6 bases from J, leaving 13 bases between. The CDR3 coding sequence is TGTGCCAGCAGCCCGCGGACAGCTAATGGCTACACCTTC. It yields the protein CASSPRTANGYTF.

The CDR3 nucleotides are TGCAGTGCTAGAGATCTCGATTTTGAAGCTTTCTTT. It yields the protein CSARDLDFEAFF. V and J are TRBV20-1 and TRBJ1-1; D not certain. Per germline, CDR1 DFQATT and CDR2 SNEGSKA (reference sequence). V gave up 0 bases and J gave up 7 bases, with 9 bases separating them. The length of the CDR3 is 12 residues.

This chain joins TRBV4-2 and TRBJ2-1; no firm D call. V was trimmed by 4 bases and J by 2 bases, leaving 9 bases between them. The CDR3 is made up of 14 amino acids. Looked up from germline, CDR1 is LGHNA and CDR2 is YNFKEQ. DNA of the CDR3: TGTGCCAGCAGCCCCGAAACAACCTACAATGAGCAGTTCTTC. Translating gives CASSPETTYNEQFF.

The chain joins TRBV12-5 to TRBJ1-1; TRBD1 might be the D (6 bases). V lost 3 bases and J lost 3, with 11 bases in between. The length of the CDR3 is 14 residues. The germline CDR1 and CDR2 sequences are LGHNT and FRNRAP. The CDR3, as DNA: TGTGCTAGTGGTTTAACAGGGAGATACACTGAAGCTTTCTTT. It codes for CASGLTGRYTEAFF.

J is TRBJ2-2 and V is TRBV19, with TRBD1 as a possible D gene (6 bases). V shed 4 bases and J shed 3 bases, with 9 bases lying between them. Germline CDR1 is LNHDA and CDR2 is SQIVND (reference sequence). This CDR3 has 14 amino acids. This chain's CDR3 is CASSTNRDTGELFF. CDR3 nucleotide sequence: TGTGCCAGTAGTACCAACAGGGACACCGGGGAGCTGTTTTTT.

This clonotype was detected a few times. The chain employs TRBV20-1 and TRBJ2-5; 8 bases are a match to TRBD1. CDR1 and CDR2 (germline): DFQATT, SNEGSKA (reference sequence). The CDR3 is 14 residues long. Trimming removed 3 bases from V and 0 bases from J; junction bases left unmatched: 3. In DNA form, the CDR3 reads TGCAGTGCTAGTCCGGGACAGGACCAAGAGACCCAGTACTTC. It codes for CSASPGQDQETQYF.

This chain's CDR3 is CASSLGTADEQFF. DNA of the CDR3: TGTGCCAGCAGCCTAGGGACTGCCGATGAGCAGTTCTTC. The chain links TRBV7-6 to TRBJ2-5; TRBD2 might be the D (6 bases). The DNA end is more similar to TRBJ2-1, so the J call may be wrong. CDR1 is SGHVS, CDR2 FNYEAQ, per germline. There are 13 residues in the CDR3.

On this clonotype itself: This may arise from a read error, as a much more abundant clone is one base away. Likely a read error: the CDR3 ends without its conserved phenylalanine or tryptophan. The CDR3 loop is CSAGSNGYTL. In DNA form, the CDR3 reads TGCAGTGCAGGATCGAATGGCTACACCCTC. V gene TRBV20-1 combines with J gene TRBJ1-2; D not certain. Germline loops: CDR1 DFQATT, CDR2 SNEGSKA (reference sequence). V dropped 6 bases and J dropped 6 bases, with 8 bases sitting between them. This CDR3 has 10 amino acids.

The CDR3: CASGLYGGEETQYF. The CDR3 DNA follows: TGTGCTAGTGGTTTGTATGGGGGCGAGGAGACCCAGTACTTC. The chain uses TRBV12-5 and TRBJ2-5, with a weak D call TRBD1 (6 bases). Per germline, CDR1 LGHNT and CDR2 FRNRAP. This CDR3 has 14 amino acids. V was trimmed by 2 bases and J by 5 bases, leaving 12 bases between them.

V usage is TRBV7-6 and J usage is TRBJ2-3; 8 bases match TRBD1. The CDR3 covers 18 residues. Trimming removed 1 base from V and 2 bases from J; junction bases left unmatched: 11. Germline assignment: CDR1 SGHVS and CDR2 FNYEAQ. CDR3 DNA: TGTGCCAGCAGCTTAGAAATGAGGGTACAGGGGGACACAGATACGCAGTATTTT. Amino acid sequence: CASSLEMRVQGDTDTQYF.

This clonotype was found a few times. The rearrangement joins TRBV7-3 to TRBJ2-4, with 9 bases aligning to TRBD2. The junction had 9 bases not matched to a gene; V was cut back by 2 bases and J by 7 bases. This CDR3 has 16 amino acids. From germline, CDR1 is SGHTA and CDR2 FQGTGA. In nucleotides, the CDR3 is TGTGCCAGCAGCTTATATAGATTAGCGGGAGACAACATTCAGTACTTC. This translates into CASSLYRLAGDNIQYF.

The chain is built from TRBV9 and TRBJ2-7, with TRBD2 matching 12 bases. V lost 1 base, J lost 11 bases, and 19 bases stayed unmatched. CDR3 length: 18 amino acids. In germline, CDR1 is SGDLS, CDR2 YYNGEE. The CDR3 bases are TGTGCCAGCAGCGTACGACTAGCGGGAGTTTCCCACTTGAAGGTGGAGTACTTC. Its protein product is CASSVRLAGVSHLKVEYF.

This chain connects TRBV12-3 or TRBV12-4 to TRBJ2-2; TRBD2 matches 7 bases. V lost 0 bases to trimming and J lost 5 bases; unmatched junction nucleotides: 0. The CDR3 is made up of 14 amino acids. The CDR3 nucleotides read TGTGCCAGCAGTTTAGCGCGGGGGACCGGGGAGCTGTTTTTT. This gives the protein CASSLARGTGELFF.

The chain links TRBV24-1 to TRBJ2-5; no clear D gene. Judging by the DNA end, TRBJ2-7 fits better; the J call may be wrong. The germline V gene has CDR1 KGHDR and CDR2 SFDVKD. The CDR3 length is 14 residues. The CDR3 nucleotides are TGTGCCACCAGTGATTCGGCCAAGCCGGGCGAGCAGTACTTC. This gives the protein CATSDSAKPGEQYF.

As concerns this clonotype: One base away lies a much larger clone, so this may be a sequencing read error. The chain couples TRBV20-1 to TRBJ2-7; TRBD2 agrees at 8 bases. The germline CDR1 and CDR2 sequences are DFQATT and SNEGSKA (reference sequence). CDR3 length: 14 amino acids. This chain's CDR3 is CSARAGLGSSEQYF. For the CDR3, the DNA is TGCAGTGCTAGAGCGGGACTAGGGTCCTCCGAGCAGTACTTC.

On this clonotype itself: One junction end disagrees with the germline gene, perhaps due to a read error. The rearrangement joins TRBV6-1 to TRBJ2-2, with D possibly being TRBD2 (5 bases). Germline V gene sequence: CDR1 MNHNS, CDR2 SASEGT. This CDR3 comprises 16 residues. CDR3 sequence reads: CASSGLSAENTGELSF. CDR3 DNA: TGTGCCAGCAGTGGTCTCTCAGCGGAGAACACCGGGGAGCTGTCTTTT.

This clonotype was recorded a few times. The chain uses TRBV29-1 and TRBJ2-2; D not certain. With 3 bases removed from V and 1 base from J, the gap between germline ends came to 6 bases. The length of the CDR3 is 13 residues. Germline V gene sequence: CDR1 SQVTM, CDR2 ANQGSEA. DNA for the CDR3: TGCAGCGTTGACGACGTGAACACCGGGGAGCTGTTTTTT. Its translation is CSVDDVNTGELFF.

The chain couples TRBV24-1 to TRBJ2-5, with a possible D match to TRBD1 (5 bases). Germline V CDR1 and CDR2: KGHDR, SFDVKD. This CDR3 spans 14 amino acids. The V gene lost 3 bases and the J gene lost 5 bases, with 12 bases spanning the gap. The CDR3 region is CATSDGVGPETQYF. The CDR3 DNA sequence: TGTGCCACCAGTGATGGGGTGGGGCCGGAGACCCAGTACTTC.

This chain joins TRBV5-6 and TRBJ2-3; tentative D call: TRBD2 (6 bases). The CDR3 totals 15 residues. CDR1 SGHDT and CDR2 YYEEEE come from the germline V gene. The germline V and J ends were trimmed by 5 bases and 2 bases, with 15 bases remaining between them. CDR3 region: CASREPGDFTDTQYF. The DNA of the CDR3 is TGTGCCAGCAGAGAGCCGGGAGACTTCACAGATACGCAGTATTTT. Together with reference TRBV5-6 and TRBJ2-3, the CDR3 gives the full variable domain: DAGVTQSPTHLIKTRGQQVTLRCSPKSGHDTVSWYQQALGQGPQFIFQYYEEEERQRGNFPDRFSGHQFPNYSSELNVNALLLGDSALYLCASREPGDFTDTQYFGPGTRLTVL.

This clonotype was counted between two and nine times. The rearrangement links TRBV29-1 to TRBJ1-2; 9 bases are a match to TRBD1. V dropped 5 bases and J dropped 8; count of bases not matched to a gene: 9. CDR1 is SQVTM, CDR2 ANQGSEA, per germline. The CDR3 totals 13 residues. CDR3 nucleotides: TGCAGCGTTCAGATCGGGACAGGGCGAGGCTACACCTTC. This gives the protein CSVQIGTGRGYTF.

This clonotype was counted a few times. The chain joins TRBV5-6 to TRBJ1-2; D gene uncertain. The germline V and J ends were trimmed by 2 bases and 7 bases, with 6 bases remaining between them. The CDR3 covers 11 residues. CDR1 is SGHDT and CDR2 is YYEEEE in the germline V gene. The DNA of the CDR3 is TGTGCCAGCAGCTTCCAGGTTGGCTACACCTTC. Its protein product is CASSFQVGYTF.

Of note for this clonotype: At one of its ends the junction is not consistent with the germline gene, which may arise from a read error. The chain couples TRBV7-7 to TRBJ2-5, with D possibly being TRBD1 or TRBD2 (6 bases each). With the DNA end fitting TRBJ2-1 better, the J assignment may be wrong. The CDR3 is 16 amino acids. In germline, CDR1 is SSHAT, CDR2 FNYEAQ (reference sequence). The CDR3 DNA reads TGTGCTAGCAGCTTGTTAGGAGGGGGGAACGACAATGAGCAGTTCTTC. Translating gives CASSLLGGGNDNEQFF.

This clonotype was picked up a small number of times. At one boundary the junction diverges from the germline segment, which might be a read error. The chain is built from TRBV4-3 and TRBJ2-2; 8 bases fit TRBD1. The CDR3 extends over 16 amino acids. Germline CDR1 and CDR2: LGHNA and YSLEER. The CDR3 reads CVSSQGTGVNTGELFF. The CDR3 DNA is TGCGTCAGCAGCCAAGGGACAGGAGTGAACACCGGGGAGCTGTTTTTT.

This clonotype was picked up a small number of times. This chain uses TRBV7-9 with TRBJ1-4, with D perhaps TRBD1 (6 bases). CDR1 and CDR2 from the germline V gene are SEHNR and FQNEAQ (reference sequence). The V and J ends lost 4 bases and 3 bases respectively, with 24 bases between them. The CDR3 length is 19 residues. The CDR3 DNA is TGTGCCAGCAGCTCCTTTGGCAGGGGATTGACTAGAGCTAATGAAAAACTGTTTTTT. Translated, it gives CASSSFGRGLTRANEKLFF.

The CDR3 sequence is CASSYSSELGRRDGYTF. CDR3 bases: TGTGCCAGCAGTTACTCGAGTGAACTGGGGCGACGGGATGGCTACACCTTC. The chain uses TRBV6-5 and TRBJ1-2; TRBD1 might be the D (5 bases). The length of the CDR3 is 17 residues. Trimming took 0 bases from V and 6 from J, leaving 20 bases between them. Germline V gene sequence: CDR1 MNHEY, CDR2 SVGAGI.